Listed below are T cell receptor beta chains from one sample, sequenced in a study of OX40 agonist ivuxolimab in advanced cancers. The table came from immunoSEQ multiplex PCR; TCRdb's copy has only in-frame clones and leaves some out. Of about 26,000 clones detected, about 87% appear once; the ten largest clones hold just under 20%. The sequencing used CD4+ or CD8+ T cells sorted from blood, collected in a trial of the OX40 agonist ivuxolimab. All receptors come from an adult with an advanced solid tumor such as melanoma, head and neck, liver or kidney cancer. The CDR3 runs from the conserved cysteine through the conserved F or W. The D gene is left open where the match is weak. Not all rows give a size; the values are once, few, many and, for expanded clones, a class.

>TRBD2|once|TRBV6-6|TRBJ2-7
TGTGCCAGCAGTTATGGTAGCGGGGGGTCCGAGCAGTACTTC
CASSYGSGGSEQYF
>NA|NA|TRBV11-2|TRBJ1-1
TGTGCCAGCAGCTTATATCAAGGTTTGAACACTGAAGCTTTCTTT
CASSLYQGLNTEAFF
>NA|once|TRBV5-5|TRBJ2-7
TGTGCCAGCAGCTTGATAGGGAACGGCTACGAGCAGTACTTC
CASSLIGNGYEQYF
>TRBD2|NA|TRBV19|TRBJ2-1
TGTGCCAGTAGTATCCTTCCGGGACTAGCGCCTCGAGGGGACAATGAGCAGTTCTTC
CASSILPGLAPRGDNEQFF
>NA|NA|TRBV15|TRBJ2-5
TGTGCCACCAGCCAGACAGGCGTGGAGACCCAGTACTTC
CATSQTGVETQYF
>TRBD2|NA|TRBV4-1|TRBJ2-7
TGCGCCAGCAGCGCCGGACTAGCGACGTCCTACGAGCAGTACTTC
CASSAGLATSYEQYF
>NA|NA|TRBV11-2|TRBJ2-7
TGTGCCAGCAGCTTCCGGGCTAGCTACTACGAGCAGTACTTC
CASSFRASYYEQYF
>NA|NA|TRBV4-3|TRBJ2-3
TGCGCCAGCAGCCAAGATAGCAGGGGCACAGATACGCAGTATTTT
CASSQDSRGTDTQYF
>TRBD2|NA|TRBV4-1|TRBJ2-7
TGCGCCAGCAGCCAAGTAGCGGGAGGGGACTACGAGCAGTACTTC
CASSQVAGGDYEQYF
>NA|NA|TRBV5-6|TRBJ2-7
TGTGCCAGCAGCTCCCGGGGCCTCGAGCAGTACTTC
CASSSRGLEQYF
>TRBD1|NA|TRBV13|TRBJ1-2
TGTGCCAGCAGCCCCCAGACAGGGGGGCGAGACTATGGCTACACCTTC
CASSPQTGGRDYGYTF
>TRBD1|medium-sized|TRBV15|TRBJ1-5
TGTGCCACCAGCACCGACAGGGGGAGTCAGCCCCAGCATTTT
CATSTDRGSQPQHF
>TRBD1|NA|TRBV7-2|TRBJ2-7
TGTGCCAGCAGCCCAACAGGGGGTTCCTACGAGCAGTACTTC
CASSPTGGSYEQYF
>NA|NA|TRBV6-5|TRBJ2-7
TGTGCCAGCAGTTACTTCGGGGGCCCCTACGAGCAGTACTTC
CASSYFGGPYEQYF
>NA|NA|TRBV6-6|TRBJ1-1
TGTGCCAGCAGTTACTCGAATGGGAACACTGAAGCTTTCTTT
CASSYSNGNTEAFF
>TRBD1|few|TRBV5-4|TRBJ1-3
TGTGCCAGCAGCCCGGACAGGGAGCACACCATATATTTT
CASSPDREHTIYF
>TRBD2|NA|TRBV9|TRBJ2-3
TGTGCCAGCAGCGGGCGACTAGCGGAGGCCACAGATACGCAGTATTTT
CASSGRLAEATDTQYF
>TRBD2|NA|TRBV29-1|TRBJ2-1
TGCAGCGTTGTTGCTAGCGGGAGCTACAATGAGCAGTTCTTC
CSVVASGSYNEQFF
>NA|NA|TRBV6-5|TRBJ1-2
TGTGCCAGCAGTTACTCGATTAGCAATGGCTACACCTTC
CASSYSISNGYTF
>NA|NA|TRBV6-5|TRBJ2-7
TGTGCCAGCAGTTACGGCGATTCGCCTAACTACGAGCAGTACTTC
CASSYGDSPNYEQYF
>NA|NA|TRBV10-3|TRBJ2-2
TGTGCCATCAGCGAAGGGACCGAGCCCGTCCTCGGGGAGCTGTTTTTT
CAISEGTEPVLGELFF
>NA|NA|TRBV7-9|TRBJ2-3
TGTGCCAGCAATTTCCCGACAGCCGCACATGCAGATACGCAGTATTTT
CASNFPTAAHADTQYF
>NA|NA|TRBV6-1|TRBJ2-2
TGTGCCAGCAGTGAAACCTCGGGGTCCCTGAGCACCGGGGAGCTGTTTTTT
CASSETSGSLSTGELFF
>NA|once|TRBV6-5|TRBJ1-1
TGTGCCAGCAGGGGAGGGGATTTCACTGAAGCTTTCTTT
CASRGGDFTEAFF
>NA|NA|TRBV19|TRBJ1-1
TGTGCCAGTAGTATCCCTGCCCAGACCTCACCAATCGAGGACACTGAAGCTTTCTTT
CASSIPAQTSPIEDTEAFF
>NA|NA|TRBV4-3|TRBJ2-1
TGCGCCAGCAGCCCGACCCGGGGTTACAATGAGCAGTTCTTC
CASSPTRGYNEQFF
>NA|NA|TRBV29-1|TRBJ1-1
TGCAGCGTTGTCAGGTGGGGGACTGAAGCTTTCTTT
CSVVRWGTEAFF
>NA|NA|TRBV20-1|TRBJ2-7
TGCAGTGCTACGACAGGAAGCGAGCAGTACTTC
CSATTGSEQYF
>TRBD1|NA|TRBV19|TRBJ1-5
TGTGCCAGTAGTGGAGGGACAGCTAGCAATCAGCCCCAGCATTTT
CASSGGTASNQPQHF
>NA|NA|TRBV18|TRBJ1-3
TGTGCCAGCTCACGAATACTCTACGAACAGGGAAACACCATATATTTT
CASSRILYEQGNTIYF
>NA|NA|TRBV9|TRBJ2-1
TGTGCCAGCAGATTTATTTTCCAGGGGGGAAATGAGCAGTTCTTC
CASRFIFQGGNEQFF
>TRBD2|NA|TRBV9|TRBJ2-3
TGTGCCAGCAGCCCGAGACTAGCGGGGGGACTCACAGATACGCAGTATTTT
CASSPRLAGGLTDTQYF
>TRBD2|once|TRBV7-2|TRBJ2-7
TGTGCCAGCAGCCAGACTAGCGGGAACGCCTACGAGCAGTACTTC
CASSQTSGNAYEQYF
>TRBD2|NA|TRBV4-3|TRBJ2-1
TGCGCCAGCAGCCAAGAAGGGGGCGGGGGGGCCAGAAATGAGCAGTTCTTC
CASSQEGGGGARNEQFF
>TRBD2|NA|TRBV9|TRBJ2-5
TGTGCCAGCAGCGTAGGGATAGCGGGAGGAGGTGAGACCCAGTACTTC
CASSVGIAGGGETQYF
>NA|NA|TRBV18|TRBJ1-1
TGTGCCAGCTCACCCCCTTTTCAAATGAACACTGAAGCTTTCTTT
CASSPPFQMNTEAFF
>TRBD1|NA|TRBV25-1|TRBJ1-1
TGTGCCAGCGGACCAGGGACAGCCAACACTGAAGCTTTCTTT
CASGPGTANTEAFF
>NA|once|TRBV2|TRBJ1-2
TGTGCCAGCAGTGAAAGGGGACCCAACTATGGCTACACCTTC
CASSERGPNYGYTF
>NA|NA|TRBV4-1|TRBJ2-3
TGCGCCAGCAGCCAAGTCGAGGGCAGGGGTATCGTAGGGGATACGCAGTATTTT
CASSQVEGRGIVGDTQYF
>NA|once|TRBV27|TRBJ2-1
TGTGCCAGCAGTTCCATCGACAGAATCTACAATGAGCAGTTCTTC
CASSSIDRIYNEQFF
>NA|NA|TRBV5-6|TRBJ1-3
TGTGCCAGCAGCGTCAGGGTTTCTGGAAACACCATATATTTT
CASSVRVSGNTIYF
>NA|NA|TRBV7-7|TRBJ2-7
TGTGCCAGCAGCTTAGCAGGGGGAAAGGAGCAGTACTTC
CASSLAGGKEQYF
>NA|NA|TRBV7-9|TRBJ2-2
TGTGCCAGCAGCTGGGTGGGAGCGAACACCGGGGAGCTGTTTTTT
CASSWVGANTGELFF
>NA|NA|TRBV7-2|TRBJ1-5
TGTGCCAGCAGCTTAACGGACCGACGGCCCCAGCATTTT
CASSLTDRRPQHF
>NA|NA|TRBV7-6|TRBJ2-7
TGTGCCAGCAGCTTAGCGGGACAAATCGAGCAGTACTTC
CASSLAGQIEQYF
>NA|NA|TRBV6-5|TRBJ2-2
TGTGCCAGCAGACAGGGGAACACCGGGGAGCTGTTTTTT
CASRQGNTGELFF
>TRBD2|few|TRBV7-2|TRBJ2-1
TGTGCCAGCAGCTTAACTAGCGGGCCCTACAATGAGCAGTTCTTC
CASSLTSGPYNEQFF
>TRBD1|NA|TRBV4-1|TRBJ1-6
TGCGCCAGCAGCCAGGGGGACAGGGGGCTTGGATCACCCCTCCACTTT
CASSQGDRGLGSPLHF
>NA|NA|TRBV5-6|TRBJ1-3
TGTGCCAGCAGCAGGGGCCTAAGCTCTGGAAACACCATATATTTT
CASSRGLSSGNTIYF
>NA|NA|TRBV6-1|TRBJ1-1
TGTGCCAGTACACCGAACACTGAAGCTTTCTTT
CASTPNTEAFF
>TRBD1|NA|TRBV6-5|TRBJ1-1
TGTGCCAGCAGTTACATGGACAGGGGCACTGAAGCTTTCTTT
CASSYMDRGTEAFF
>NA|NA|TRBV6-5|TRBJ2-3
TGTGCCAGCAGCCGCACTATGTCAGATACGCAGTATTTT
CASSRTMSDTQYF
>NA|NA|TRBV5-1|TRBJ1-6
TGCGCCAGCAGCTTGAAGAGCCTTGGCTCACCCCTCCACTTT
CASSLKSLGSPLHF
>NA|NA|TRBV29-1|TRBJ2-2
TGCAGCGTGGACGAACAGGGCACCGGGGAGCTGTTTTTT
CSVDEQGTGELFF
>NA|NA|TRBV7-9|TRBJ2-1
TGTGCCAGCAGCTTAGAAGGACAGTCCCGGAGCTACAATGAGCAGTTCTTC
CASSLEGQSRSYNEQFF
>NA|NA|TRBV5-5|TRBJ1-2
TGTGCCAGCAGCTTGGAAGCGGCAGATAACTATGGCTACACCTTC
CASSLEAADNYGYTF
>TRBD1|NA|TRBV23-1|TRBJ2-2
TGCGCCAGCAGTCACACGGGACAGGGTCGCACCGGGGAGCTGTTTTTT
CASSHTGQGRTGELFF
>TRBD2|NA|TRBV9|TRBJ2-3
TGTGCCAGCAGCGTGGGACTAGCGGGGAACACAGATACGCAGTATTTT
CASSVGLAGNTDTQYF
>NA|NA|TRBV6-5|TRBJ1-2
TGTGCCAGCGGCCCCAGCGGATTAAACTATGGCTACACCTTC
CASGPSGLNYGYTF